The 16 T cell receptor beta chains below come from one sample, sequenced in a study of T-cell memory formation after mild COVID-19. Via MiXCR, TCRdb re-called the 5' RACE reads, giving one row per CDR3 protein. The table lists roughly 170,000 distinct CDR3 sequences, 18% of them singletons. The specimen sequenced was PBMCs or a T cell subset sorted from them (not recorded which). These receptors were taken from a man between 18 and 29 years old who had mild COVID-19 (a few samples of this study predate the infection). Cell type and time point are not known.

The chain joins TRBV12-3 or TRBV12-4 to TRBJ1-1; D uncertain. There are 13 residues in the CDR3. Trimming stripped 5 bases from V and 4 bases from J, with 11 bases between. Here the CDR3 DNA reads TGTGCCAGCAGTGGGATAGTTGGCACTGAAGCTTTCTTT. This encodes CASSGIVGTEAFF.

This clonotype came up a few times. The V gene is TRBV7-2, the J gene TRBJ1-1; 8 bases fit TRBD1. The germline gives CDR1 SGHTA, CDR2 FQGNSA. The CDR3 is 16 residues long. With 5 bases clipped from V and 4 bases from J, the junction kept 12 bases outside the gene matches. The CDR3 DNA sequence: TGTGCCAGCAGCACCCGACGGACAGGGATTGGCACTGAAGCTTTCTTT. Protein sequence: CASSTRRTGIGTEAFF.

The rearrangement links TRBV6-1 to TRBJ2-5, with D perhaps being TRBD1 or TRBD2 (5 bases each). CDR1 MNHNS and CDR2 SASEGT come from the germline V gene. Trimming left V 7 bases short and J 4 bases short, with 19 bases between. CDR3 size: 15 residues. CDR3 sequence: CASTSMGTVGETQYF. Written as DNA, the CDR3 is TGTGCCAGCACCTCGATGGGGACGGTGGGAGAGACCCAGTACTTC.

This clonotype has only a few counts. The chain uses TRBV29-1 and TRBJ2-3, with 7 nucleotides matching TRBD2. Germline CDR1 reads SQVTM; CDR2 reads ANQGSEA. CDR3 size: 14 residues. The J segment lost 1 base and the V segment lost 7 bases, leaving 8 bases of the junction unmatched. Here the CDR3 DNA reads TGCAGCGCCTCACGGGCGGGGGGCACAGATACGCAGTATTTT. Amino acids: CSASRAGGTDTQYF.

This clonotype was detected only a few times. The chain combines TRBV6-5 with TRBJ1-5; D is perhaps TRBD1 (5 bases). Germline V gives CDR1 MNHEY, CDR2 SVGAGI. The CDR3 is 14 residues long. V shed 3 bases and J shed 6 bases, with 12 bases lying between them. The CDR3 DNA follows: TGTGCCAGCAGTTATCAGGGCGGGGGTCAGCCCCAGCATTTT. Its protein product is CASSYQGGGQPQHF.

The rearrangement joins TRBV24-1 to TRBJ2-3, with a tentative D call TRBD1 (6 bases). The CDR3 has 15 residues. Germline values: CDR1 KGHDR, CDR2 SFDVKD. V lost 3 bases and J 6 bases, leaving 15 bases between the germline ends. Written as DNA, the CDR3 is TGTGCCACCAGTGATCTGGGGCAGGGGTCCGATACGCAGTATTTT. Translation: CATSDLGQGSDTQYF.

This clonotype was seen ten or more times. The chain is built from TRBV12-3 or TRBV12-4 and TRBJ1-2; D remains unclear. This CDR3 contains 11 residues. Deletions cut 1 base from V and 8 bases from J, with 5 bases between. CDR3 loop: CASSLGGGYTF. CDR3 in DNA: TGTGCCAGCAGTTTAGGTGGGGGCTACACCTTC.

This sequence joins TRBV9 and TRBJ2-5; no reliable D call. This CDR3 region has 15 residues. The V gene's germline CDR1 is SGDLS and CDR2 YYNGEE. V lost 2 bases and J lost 5, with 16 bases in between. The CDR3 loop is CASSVGSSPGETQYF. CDR3 sequence (DNA): TGTGCCAGCAGCGTCGGGTCTTCACCTGGGGAGACCCAGTACTTC.

This clonotype was detected only a few times. The V and J genes are TRBV20-1 and TRBJ1-6; D may be TRBD1 (6 bases). This CDR3 has 13 residues. Trimming took off 2 bases at V and 9 bases at J, with 11 bases between the two ends. From germline, CDR1 is DFQATT and CDR2 SNEGSKA (reference sequence). CDR3 coding DNA: TGCAGTGCTAGACGGGGGGCGATTTCACCCCTCCACTTT. Translating gives CSARRGAISPLHF.

The gene calls are TRBV2 and TRBJ1-3; D not certain. Trimming shortened V by 6 bases and J by 0 bases, and 12 bases separated the two germline ends. The germline CDR1 and CDR2 sequences are SNHLY and FYNNEI. CDR3 length: 15 amino acids. The CDR3 DNA reads TGTGCCAGCAGAGTGGAGGGTTCCTCTGGAAACACCATATATTTT. This gives the protein CASRVEGSSGNTIYF.

This chain connects TRBV7-2 to TRBJ2-5; D might be TRBD1 or TRBD2, each matching 5 bases. CDR1 is SGHTA, CDR2 FQGNSA, per germline. V was trimmed by 5 bases and J by 6 bases, leaving 16 bases between them. The CDR3 is made up of 14 amino acids. The CDR3 DNA follows: TGTGCCAGCAGCCAGGCCGGGACCCCCCAGACCCAGTACTTC. Encoded protein: CASSQAGTPQTQYF.

The chain links TRBV28 to TRBJ2-1, with 8 bases matching TRBD2. V shed 7 bases, J shed 4 bases, and the junction held 6 bases outside the gene matches. Germline V gives CDR1 MDHEN, CDR2 SYDVKM. The CDR3 is 14 residues long. The CDR3 region has the DNA TGTGCCAGCACCTCCGGGGGGGGGTACAATGAGCAGTTCTTC. Translating it yields CASTSGGGYNEQFF. The full variable domain, completed using reference TRBV28 and TRBJ2-1, is DVKVTQSSRYLVKRTGEKVFLECVQDMDHENMFWYRQDPGLGLRLIYFSYDVKMKEKGDIPEGYSVSREKKERFSLILESASTNQTSMYLCASTSGGGYNEQFFGPGTRLTVL.

The chain combines TRBV25-1 with TRBJ1-5; tentative D call: TRBD1 (6 bases). Germline CDR1 MGHDK, CDR2 SYGVNS. Trimming stripped 4 bases from V and 6 bases from J, with 10 bases between. The CDR3 sequence is 13 residues long. The CDR3 DNA is TGTGCCAGCAGTGCCGGGGGCAGTCAGCCCCAGCATTTT. Protein: CASSAGGSQPQHF.

This clonotype has just a few counts. This chain joins TRBV7-2 and TRBJ1-3; D perhaps matches TRBD1 (5 bases). V was clipped by 4 bases and J by 11 bases, with 30 bases between them. Looked up from germline, CDR1 is SGHTA and CDR2 is FQGNSA. This CDR3 has 18 amino acids. The CDR3 sequence: CASSSQALRGIQQVPIYF. The DNA of the CDR3 is TGTGCCAGCAGCTCCCAGGCCCTCCGGGGGATCCAACAGGTCCCCATATATTTT.

This clonotype was found once. The CDR3 here is CASSYEGDSTEAFF. Here the CDR3 DNA reads TGTGCCAGCAGTTACGAAGGGGACTCCACTGAAGCTTTCTTT. The rearrangement uses TRBV6-2 or TRBV6-3 and TRBJ1-1; a weak D match, TRBD1 (5 bases). Trimming shortened V by 2 bases and J by 4 bases, and 11 bases separated the two germline ends. The CDR3 consists of 14 residues. Germline assignment: CDR1 MNHEY and CDR2 SVGEGT.

This clonotype has more than one count but fewer than ten. V is TRBV7-8 and J is TRBJ1-1, with D unclear. The CDR3 is made up of 13 amino acids. V lost 5 bases and J 4 bases, leaving 11 bases between the germline ends. Germline assignment: CDR1 SGHVS and CDR2 FQNEAQ. The CDR3 nucleotides read TGTGCCAGCAGCCCCTGGTCGGGCACTGAAGCTTTCTTT. As protein: CASSPWSGTEAFF.